This T cell receptor (beta chain) originates from a study of cytomegalovirus exposure and HLA in healthy donors. In the study overall: Among about 380 genotyped donors, roughly 80% fell in the Caucasian-associated ancestry cluster.

Concerning this clone itself: What it binds is not known.

Notes on the study in general: Most TCR sequences were rare, but some public TCRs occurred in many donors.

60 Vbeta and 13 Jbeta primers were used in PCR. Assay used: immunoSEQ multiplex PCR; TCRdb lists only in-frame clones, some missing. Recorded for this sample: about 67,000 clones. Germline V gene sequence: CDR1 SEHNR, CDR2 FQNEAQ (reference sequence). The CDR3 totals 15 residues. Trimming took 5 bases from V and 4 from J; bases not matched to a gene: 8. Participants comprised healthy donors of bone marrow. The rearrangement links TRBV7-9 to TRBJ1-5; 7 nucleotides match TRBD1. Sequenced input: PBMCs. The sequence came from a woman aged 25-40 years in good health and CMV-seronegative. CDR3 loop: CASSPDRARNQPQHF. In DNA form, the CDR3 reads TGTGCCAGCAGCCCAGACAGGGCCCGTAATCAGCCCCAGCATTTT.